A selection of T cell receptor beta chains follows, all from one sample in a study of cytomegalovirus exposure and HLA in healthy donors. Sequenced by immunoSEQ multiplex PCR; TCRdb stores in-frame clones only, minus some. The table lists 150,000 to 250,000 clones, 82% of them singletons, with 0.075% to 0.1% in the top ten. Sequencing was performed on PBMCs. These receptors all stem from a boy younger than 10 in good health and CMV-seronegative. Both conserved end residues are part of each CDR3. A D gene is named only where the DNA matches it firmly. The size of a clone is reported for some rows only, either as once, few or many, or as a class for expanded clones.

d_gene,v_gene,j_gene,abundance,CDR3aa,CDR3nt
NA,TRBV9,TRBJ2-4,NA,CASSEGGTTKNIQYF,TGTGCCAGCAGCGAGGGGGGGACTACCAAAAACATTCAGTACTTC
TRBD2,TRBV4-2,TRBJ2-5,NA,CASSQAAGGLYQETQYF,TGTGCCAGCAGCCAAGCAGCGGGGGGTCTTTACCAAGAGACCCAGTACTTC
NA,TRBV9,TRBJ2-7,NA,CASSVAPSDFRYEQYF,TGTGCCAGCAGCGTAGCCCCTAGCGATTTTCGTTACGAGCAGTACTTC
NA,TRBV28,TRBJ1-1,NA,CASSFSLEAFF,TGTGCCAGCAGTTTCTCCCTTGAAGCTTTCTTT
TRBD2,TRBV9,TRBJ2-5,NA,CASSVSGGEETQYF,TGTGCCAGCAGCGTTAGCGGGGGGGAAGAGACCCAGTACTTC
TRBD1,TRBV6-5,TRBJ2-1,few,CASRLGQFNEQFF,TGTGCCAGCAGGCTGGGACAGTTCAATGAGCAGTTCTTC
NA,TRBV12-2,TRBJ2-1,NA,CARSGPWDEQFF,TGTGCAAGGTCAGGGCCCTGGGATGAGCAGTTCTTC
TRBD1,TRBV7-6,TRBJ2-6,NA,CASSPGTGRDLTF,TGTGCCAGCAGTCCCGGGACAGGGCGCGACCTGACTTTC
NA,TRBV19,TRBJ1-6,few,CASSIESSYNSPLHF,TGTGCCAGTAGTATAGAGAGCTCCTATAATTCACCCCTCCACTTT
NA,TRBV11-2,TRBJ2-1,NA,CASSFLKGGPNEQFF,TGTGCCAGCAGCTTTTTGAAGGGAGGCCCAAATGAGCAGTTCTTC
TRBD1,TRBV5-4,TRBJ1-2,NA,CASSLQGGYGYTF,TGTGCCAGCAGCTTGCAGGGGGGCTATGGCTACACCTTC
NA,TRBV9,TRBJ1-6,NA,CASSATENSPLHF,TGTGCCAGCAGCGCAACAGAGAATTCACCCCTCCACTTT
TRBD1,TRBV6-5,TRBJ1-1,NA,CASSYGDRPNTEAFF,TGTGCCAGCAGTTACGGGGACAGGCCGAACACTGAAGCTTTCTTT
NA,TRBV7-2,TRBJ2-7,NA,CASSFSWAPSYEQYF,TGTGCCAGCAGCTTTAGTTGGGCTCCCTCCTACGAGCAGTACTTC
TRBD1,TRBV10-3,TRBJ2-5,NA,CAISESTGVGTQYF,TGTGCCATCAGTGAGTCGACAGGGGTGGGTACCCAGTACTTC
NA,TRBV13,TRBJ2-3,NA,CASSIDRFTDTQYF,TGTGCCAGCAGCATAGACAGGTTCACAGATACGCAGTATTTT
TRBD1,TRBV19,TRBJ2-2,once,CASSRRDRNTGELFF,TGTGCCAGTAGTCGAAGGGACAGAAACACCGGGGAGCTGTTTTTT
NA,TRBV2,TRBJ2-7,NA,CASRAGIRGDGNEQYF,TGTGCCAGCAGAGCCGGAATCCGAGGCGACGGGAACGAGCAGTACTTC
TRBD1,TRBV10-3,TRBJ2-7,NA,CAINEAGGLEQYF,TGTGCCATCAACGAGGCAGGGGGCCTCGAGCAGTACTTC
NA,TRBV18,TRBJ2-5,NA,CASSPYSLTRETQYF,TGTGCCAGCTCACCATACAGCCTGACTAGGGAGACCCAGTACTTC
NA,TRBV27,TRBJ1-6,NA,CAVQAGENSPLHF,TGTGCCGTCCAGGCAGGGGAGAATTCACCCCTCCACTTT
NA,TRBV7-2,TRBJ2-5,NA,CASSFGGEGETQYF,TGTGCCAGCAGCTTCGGCGGAGAAGGAGAGACCCAGTACTTC
NA,TRBV9,TRBJ1-1,NA,CASSGGGGGSTEAFF,TGTGCCAGCAGCGGCGGCGGGGGGGGAAGCACTGAAGCTTTCTTT
TRBD1,TRBV27,TRBJ1-1,NA,CASSIHTGAPEAFF,TGTGCCAGCAGTATCCACACAGGGGCCCCTGAAGCTTTCTTT
NA,TRBV6-5,TRBJ1-1,NA,CASSSHPRGGLEAFF,TGTGCCAGCAGTTCCCACCCACGGGGAGGACTTGAAGCTTTCTTT
TRBD2,TRBV19,TRBJ2-1,NA,CASSIVRDYPNEQFF,TGTGCCAGTAGTATAGTACGGGACTACCCCAATGAGCAGTTCTTC
NA,TRBV5-8,TRBJ2-7,NA,CASSNVPPGVGEQYF,TGTGCCAGCAGCAACGTCCCCCCGGGGGTCGGCGAGCAGTACTTC
NA,TRBV6-1,TRBJ1-1,NA,CASNPQGGVAFF,TGTGCCAGCAATCCCCAGGGAGGTGTAGCTTTCTTT
TRBD2,TRBV7-9,TRBJ2-5,NA,CASSSSGTSGGGETQYF,TGTGCCAGCAGCTCCTCTGGGACTAGCGGGGGAGGGGAGACCCAGTACTTC
NA,TRBV7-9,TRBJ2-2,NA,CASSRTTFGTTNTGELFF,TGTGCCAGCAGCCGCACTACTTTCGGGACAACCAACACCGGGGAGCTGTTTTTT
TRBD1,TRBV7-2,TRBJ2-1,NA,CASSYDRDNEQFF,TGTGCCAGCAGCTACGACAGGGACAATGAGCAGTTCTTC
TRBD1,TRBV7-2,TRBJ1-6,NA,CASSPRQGYNSPLHF,TGTGCCAGCAGCCCCCGACAGGGGTATAATTCACCCCTCCACTTT
NA,TRBV10-3,TRBJ2-5,NA,CAISESGGAQETQYF,TGTGCCATCAGTGAGTCAGGGGGTGCCCAAGAGACCCAGTACTTC
TRBD1,TRBV4-3,TRBJ2-7,few,CASSQSFRDREIF,TGCGCCAGCAGCCAATCCTTCCGGGACAGGGAAATCTTC
TRBD1,TRBV2,TRBJ1-5,NA,CASFTDRGSNQPQHF,TGTGCGAGCTTTACCGACAGGGGTAGCAATCAGCCCCAGCATTTT
NA,TRBV7-9,TRBJ1-3,NA,CASSLTRSSGNTIYF,TGTGCCAGCAGCTTAACCAGAAGCTCTGGAAACACCATATATTTT
TRBD1,TRBV6-6,TRBJ1-5,NA,CASSSNQQGPQPQHF,TGTGCCAGCAGTTCTAACCAACAGGGGCCCCAGCCCCAGCATTTT
TRBD2,TRBV5-1,TRBJ2-4,NA,CASSLPGLADYNNIQYF,TGCGCCAGCAGCTTGCCGGGACTAGCGGACTATAACAACATTCAGTACTTC
NA,TRBV7-2,TRBJ2-1,NA,CASSLSLAVPEQFF,TGTGCCAGCAGCTTATCGTTAGCGGTGCCTGAGCAGTTCTTC
TRBD2,TRBV4-2,TRBJ2-5,NA,CASSQVTSGQETQYF,TGTGCCAGCAGCCAAGTAACTAGCGGACAAGAGACCCAGTACTTC
TRBD2,TRBV5-1,TRBJ2-3,once,CASSPLGGGNTDTQYF,TGCGCCAGCAGCCCACTGGGCGGGGGGAACACAGATACGCAGTATTTT
NA,TRBV10-3,TRBJ2-6,NA,CAISELGRDNVLTF,TGTGCCATCAGTGAGTTGGGCAGAGACAACGTCCTGACTTTC
NA,TRBV4-3,TRBJ2-1,NA,CASSPNQRNEQFF,TGCGCCAGCAGCCCAAATCAGAGGAATGAGCAGTTCTTC
NA,TRBV5-8,TRBJ1-2,NA,CASSLGGAGLFYGYTF,TGTGCCAGCAGCTTGGGGGGTGCAGGGTTATTCTACGGCTACACCTTC
NA,TRBV4-1,TRBJ1-1,NA,CASSSGGPMNTEAFF,TGCGCCAGCAGTAGCGGGGGGCCCATGAACACTGAAGCTTTCTTT